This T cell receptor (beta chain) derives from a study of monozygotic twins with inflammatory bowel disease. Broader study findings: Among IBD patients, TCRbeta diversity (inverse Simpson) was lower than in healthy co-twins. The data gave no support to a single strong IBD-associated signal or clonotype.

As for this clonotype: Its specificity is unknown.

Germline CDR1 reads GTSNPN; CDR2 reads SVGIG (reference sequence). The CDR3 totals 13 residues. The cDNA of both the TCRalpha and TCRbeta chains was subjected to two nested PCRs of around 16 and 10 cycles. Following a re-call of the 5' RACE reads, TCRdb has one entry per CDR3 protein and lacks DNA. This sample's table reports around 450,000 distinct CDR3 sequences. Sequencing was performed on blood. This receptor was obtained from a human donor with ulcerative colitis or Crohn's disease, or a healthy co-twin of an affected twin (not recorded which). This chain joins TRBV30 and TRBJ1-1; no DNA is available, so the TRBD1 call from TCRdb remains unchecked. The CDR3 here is CARDRGRGTEAFF.